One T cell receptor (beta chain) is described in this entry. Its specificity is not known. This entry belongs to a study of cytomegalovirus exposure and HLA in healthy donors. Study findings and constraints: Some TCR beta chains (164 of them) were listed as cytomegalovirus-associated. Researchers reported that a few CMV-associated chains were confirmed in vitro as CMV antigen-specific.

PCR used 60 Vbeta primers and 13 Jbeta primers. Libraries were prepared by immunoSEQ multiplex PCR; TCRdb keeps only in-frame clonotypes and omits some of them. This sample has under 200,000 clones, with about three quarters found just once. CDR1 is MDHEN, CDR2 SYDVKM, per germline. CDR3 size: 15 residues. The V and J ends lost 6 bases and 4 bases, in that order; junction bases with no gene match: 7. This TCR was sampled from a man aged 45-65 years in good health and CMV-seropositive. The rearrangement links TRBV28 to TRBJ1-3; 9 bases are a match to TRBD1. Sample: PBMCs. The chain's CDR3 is CASSPQGAIGNTIYF. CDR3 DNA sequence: TGTGCCAGCAGCCCACAGGGGGCGATCGGAAACACCATATATTTT.